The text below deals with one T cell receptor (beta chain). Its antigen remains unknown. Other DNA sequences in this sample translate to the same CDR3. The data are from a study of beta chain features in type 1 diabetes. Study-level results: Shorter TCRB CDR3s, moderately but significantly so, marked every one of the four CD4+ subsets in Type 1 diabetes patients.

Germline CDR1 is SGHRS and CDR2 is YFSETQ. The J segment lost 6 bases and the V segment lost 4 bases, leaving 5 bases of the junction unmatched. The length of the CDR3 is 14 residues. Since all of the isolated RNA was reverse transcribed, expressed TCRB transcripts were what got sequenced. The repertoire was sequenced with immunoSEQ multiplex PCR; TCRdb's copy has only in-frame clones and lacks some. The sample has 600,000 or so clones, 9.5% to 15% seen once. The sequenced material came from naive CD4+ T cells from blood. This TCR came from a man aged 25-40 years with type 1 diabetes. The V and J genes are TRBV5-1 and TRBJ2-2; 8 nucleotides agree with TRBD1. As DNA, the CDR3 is TGCGCCAGCAGCCCGCAGGGGGCGGCCGGGGAGCTGTTTTTT. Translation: CASSPQGAAGELFF.